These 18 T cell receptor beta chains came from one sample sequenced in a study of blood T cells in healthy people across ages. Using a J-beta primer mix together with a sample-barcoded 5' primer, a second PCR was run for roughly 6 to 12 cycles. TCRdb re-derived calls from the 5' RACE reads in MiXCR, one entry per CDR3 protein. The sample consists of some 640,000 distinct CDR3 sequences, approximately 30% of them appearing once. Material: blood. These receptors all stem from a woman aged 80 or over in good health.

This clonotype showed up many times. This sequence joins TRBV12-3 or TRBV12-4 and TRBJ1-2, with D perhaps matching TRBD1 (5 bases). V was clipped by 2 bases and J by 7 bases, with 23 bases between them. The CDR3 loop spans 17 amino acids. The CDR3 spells CASSLSWDLVEFSGYTF. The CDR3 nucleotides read TGTGCCAGCAGTTTAAGTTGGGACCTCGTGGAGTTCTCTGGCTACACCTTC.

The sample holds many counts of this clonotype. CDR3: CASSQKGWQGGRADTQYF. In DNA form, the CDR3 reads TGCGCCAGCAGCCAAAAGGGATGGCAGGGTGGGAGGGCAGATACGCAGTATTTT. This chain connects TRBV4-1 to TRBJ2-3; the match to TRBD2 covers 7 bases. This CDR3 is 18 amino acids long. CDR1 is MGHRA and CDR2 is YSYEKL in the germline V gene. Trimming at V came to 2 bases and at J to 4 bases, leaving 15 bases not matched to a gene.

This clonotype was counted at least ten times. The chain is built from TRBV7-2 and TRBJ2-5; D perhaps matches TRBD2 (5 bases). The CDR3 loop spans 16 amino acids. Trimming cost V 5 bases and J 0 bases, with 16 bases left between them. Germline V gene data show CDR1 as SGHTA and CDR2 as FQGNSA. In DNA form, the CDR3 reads TGTGCCAGCAGCCGCCTCGGGATTTCAAACCAAGAGACCCAGTACTTC. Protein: CASSRLGISNQETQYF.

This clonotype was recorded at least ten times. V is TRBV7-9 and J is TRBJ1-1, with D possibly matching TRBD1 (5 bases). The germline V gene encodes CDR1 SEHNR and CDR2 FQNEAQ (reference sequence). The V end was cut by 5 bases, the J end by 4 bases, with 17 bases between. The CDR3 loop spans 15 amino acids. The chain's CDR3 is CASSLDKGLGTEAFF. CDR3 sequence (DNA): TGTGCCAGCAGCCTGGACAAGGGACTGGGCACTGAAGCTTTCTTT.

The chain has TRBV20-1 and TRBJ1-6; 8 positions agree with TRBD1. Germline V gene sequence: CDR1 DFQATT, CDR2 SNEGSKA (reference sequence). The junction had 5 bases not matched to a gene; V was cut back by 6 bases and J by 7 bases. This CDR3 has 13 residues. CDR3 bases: TGCAGTGCCCTGGACAGGGTAAATTCACCCCTCCACTTT. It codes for CSALDRVNSPLHF.

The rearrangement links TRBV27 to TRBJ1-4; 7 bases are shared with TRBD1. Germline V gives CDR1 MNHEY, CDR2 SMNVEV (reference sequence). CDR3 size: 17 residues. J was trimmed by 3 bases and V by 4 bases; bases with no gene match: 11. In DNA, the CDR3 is TGTGCCAGCAGTTCAGTCTCGGCAGGGGGGGCTAATGAAAAACTGTTTTTT. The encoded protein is CASSSVSAGGANEKLFF.

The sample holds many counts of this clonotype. The CDR3 DNA reads as TGTGCCAGCAGTTTCTTAGGGGGGGACGTCACAGATACGCAGTATTTT. Its translation is CASSFLGGDVTDTQYF. The rearrangement links TRBV12-3 or TRBV12-4 to TRBJ2-3; D possibly corresponds to TRBD2 (7 bases). The CDR3 runs to 16 residues. V gave up 3 bases and J gave up 2 bases, with 15 bases separating them.

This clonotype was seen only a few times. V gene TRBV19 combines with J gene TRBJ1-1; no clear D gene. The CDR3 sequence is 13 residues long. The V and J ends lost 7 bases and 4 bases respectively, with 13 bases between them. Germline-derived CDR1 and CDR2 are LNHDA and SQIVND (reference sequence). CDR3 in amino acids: CASTHRGVTEAFF. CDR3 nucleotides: TGTGCCAGTACCCACCGGGGTGTCACTGAAGCTTTCTTT.

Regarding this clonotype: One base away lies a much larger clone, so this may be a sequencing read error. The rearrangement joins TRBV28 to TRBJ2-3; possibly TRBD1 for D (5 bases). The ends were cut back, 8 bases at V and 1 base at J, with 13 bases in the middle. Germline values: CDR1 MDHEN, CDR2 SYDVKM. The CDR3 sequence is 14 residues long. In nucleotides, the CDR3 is TGTGCCAGCTGCCTGGACACAGGCACAGATACGCAGTATTTT. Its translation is CASCLDTGTDTQYF. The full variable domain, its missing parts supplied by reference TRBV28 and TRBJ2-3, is DVKVTQSSRYLVKRTGEKVFLECVQDMDHENMFWYRQDPGLGLRLIYFSYDVKMKEKGDIPEGYSVSREKKERFSLILESASTNQTSMYLCASCLDTGTDTQYFGPGTRLTVL.

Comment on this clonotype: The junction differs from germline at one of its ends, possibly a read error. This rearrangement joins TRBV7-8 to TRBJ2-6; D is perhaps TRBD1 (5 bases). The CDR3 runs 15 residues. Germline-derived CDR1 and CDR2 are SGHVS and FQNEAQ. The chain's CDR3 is CASSFRSSGANALTF. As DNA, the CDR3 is TGTGCCAGCAGCTTTCGGTCCTCTGGGGCCAACGCCCTGACTTTC.

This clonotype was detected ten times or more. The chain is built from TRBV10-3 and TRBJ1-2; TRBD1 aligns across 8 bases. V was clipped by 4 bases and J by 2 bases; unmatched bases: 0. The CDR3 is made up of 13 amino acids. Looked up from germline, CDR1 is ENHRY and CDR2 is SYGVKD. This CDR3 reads CAISGDRNYGYTF. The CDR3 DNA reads TGTGCCATCAGTGGGGACAGGAACTATGGCTACACCTTC.

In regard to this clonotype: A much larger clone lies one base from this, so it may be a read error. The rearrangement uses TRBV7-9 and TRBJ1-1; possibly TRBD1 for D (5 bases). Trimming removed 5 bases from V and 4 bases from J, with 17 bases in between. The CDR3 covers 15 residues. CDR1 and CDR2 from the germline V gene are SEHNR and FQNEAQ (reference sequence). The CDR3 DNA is TGTGCCAGCAGCCCGCTGGGACGGGTTGCCACTGAAGCTTTCTTT. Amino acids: CASSPLGRVATEAFF.

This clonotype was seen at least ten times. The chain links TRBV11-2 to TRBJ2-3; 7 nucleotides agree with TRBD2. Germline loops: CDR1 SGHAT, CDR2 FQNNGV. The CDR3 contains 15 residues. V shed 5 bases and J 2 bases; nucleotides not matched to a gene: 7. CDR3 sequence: CASSLTGLLTDTQYF. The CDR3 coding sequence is TGTGCCAGCAGCCTTACGGGACTACTCACAGATACGCAGTATTTT.

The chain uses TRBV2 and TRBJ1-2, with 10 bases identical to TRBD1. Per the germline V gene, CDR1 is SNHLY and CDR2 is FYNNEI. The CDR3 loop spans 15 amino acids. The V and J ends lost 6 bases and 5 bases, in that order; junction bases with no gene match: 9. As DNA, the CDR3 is TGTGCCAGCAGCATACCGACAGGGGGCGCATATGGCTACACCTTC. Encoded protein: CASSIPTGGAYGYTF.

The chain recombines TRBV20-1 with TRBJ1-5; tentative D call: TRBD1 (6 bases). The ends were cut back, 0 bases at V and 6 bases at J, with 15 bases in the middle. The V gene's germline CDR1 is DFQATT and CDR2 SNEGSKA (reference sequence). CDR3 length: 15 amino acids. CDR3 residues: CSARDEVGGLQPQHF. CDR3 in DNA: TGCAGTGCTAGAGATGAAGTAGGGGGTCTTCAGCCCCAGCATTTT.

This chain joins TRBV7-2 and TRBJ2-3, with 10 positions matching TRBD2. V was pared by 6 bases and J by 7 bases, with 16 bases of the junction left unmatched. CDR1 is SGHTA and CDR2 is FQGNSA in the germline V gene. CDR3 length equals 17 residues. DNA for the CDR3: TGTGCCAGCAGTTTAAATCCCAGCGGGGGGGGCAGTTATACGCAGTATTTT. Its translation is CASSLNPSGGGSYTQYF.

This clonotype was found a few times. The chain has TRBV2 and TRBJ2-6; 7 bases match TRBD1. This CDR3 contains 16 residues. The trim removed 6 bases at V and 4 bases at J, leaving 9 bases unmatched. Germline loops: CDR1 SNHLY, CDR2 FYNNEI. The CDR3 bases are TGTGCCAGCAGGGACAGGTCGGCGGCAGGGGCCAACGTCCTGACTTTC. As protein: CASRDRSAAGANVLTF.

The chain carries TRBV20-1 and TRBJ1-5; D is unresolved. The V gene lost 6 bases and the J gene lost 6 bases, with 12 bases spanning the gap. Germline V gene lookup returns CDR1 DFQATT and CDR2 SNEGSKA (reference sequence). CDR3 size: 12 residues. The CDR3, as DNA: TGCAGTGCCGGGCGGGATGGTCAGCCCCAGCATTTT. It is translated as CSAGRDGQPQHF.